This TCR beta chain emerged from a study of T-cell reconstitution after alpha-beta-depleted transplantation in children. Unique molecular identifiers featured in how the TCRbeta library was prepared. TCRdb re-analysed the PCR reads in MiXCR, keeping a single row per CDR3 protein. The top ten hold around 10% of the sample, which has under 350,000 distinct CDR3 sequences, about 10% seen once. Trimming cost V 5 bases and J 4 bases, with 15 bases left between them. CDR3 length: 15 amino acids. Germline V gene lookup returns CDR1 KGHSH and CDR2 LQKENI. This clonotype occurred a few times. Here the sequenced sample was PBMCs from the stem cell graft donor, taken from the stem cell graft. This clonotype was obtained from a human donor who donated a stem cell graft to a child with SCID. The chain couples TRBV18 to TRBJ1-5; perhaps TRBD1 as D (5 bases). CDR3 loop: CASSAGTSKNQPQHF. The CDR3, as DNA: TGTGCCAGCTCAGCAGGGACGTCCAAAAATCAGCCCCAGCATTTT.